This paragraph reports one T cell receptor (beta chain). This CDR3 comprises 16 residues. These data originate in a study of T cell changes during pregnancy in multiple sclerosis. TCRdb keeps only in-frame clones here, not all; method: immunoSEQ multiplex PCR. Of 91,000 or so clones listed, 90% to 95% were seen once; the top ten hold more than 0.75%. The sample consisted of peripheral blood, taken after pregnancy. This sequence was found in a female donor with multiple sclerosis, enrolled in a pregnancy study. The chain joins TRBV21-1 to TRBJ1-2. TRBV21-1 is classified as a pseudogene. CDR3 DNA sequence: TGTGCCAGCAGCACACCAAGCGGGGATGCAAACTATGGCTACACCTTC. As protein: CASSTPSGDANYGYTF.